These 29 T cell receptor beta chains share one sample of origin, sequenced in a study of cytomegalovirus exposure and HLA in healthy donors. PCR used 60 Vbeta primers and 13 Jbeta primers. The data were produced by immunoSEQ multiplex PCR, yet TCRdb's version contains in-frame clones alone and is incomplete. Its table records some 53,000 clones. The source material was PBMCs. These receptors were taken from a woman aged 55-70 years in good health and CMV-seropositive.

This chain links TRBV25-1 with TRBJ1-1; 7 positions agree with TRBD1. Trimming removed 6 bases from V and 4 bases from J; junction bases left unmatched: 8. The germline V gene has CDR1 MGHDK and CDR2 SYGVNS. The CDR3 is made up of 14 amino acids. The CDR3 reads CASSHRQGGTEAFF. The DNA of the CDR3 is TGTGCCAGCAGCCACCGACAGGGTGGCACTGAAGCTTTCTTT.

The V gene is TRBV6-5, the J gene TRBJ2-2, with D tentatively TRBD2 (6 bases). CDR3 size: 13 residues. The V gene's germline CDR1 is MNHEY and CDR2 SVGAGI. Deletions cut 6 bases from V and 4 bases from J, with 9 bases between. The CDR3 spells CASRRGGTGELFF. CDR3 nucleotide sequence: TGTGCCAGCAGGAGGGGAGGCACCGGGGAGCTGTTTTTT.

The CDR3 protein is CASSLGTGEQYF. DNA for the CDR3: TGTGCCAGCAGCTTAGGGACGGGGGAGCAGTACTTC. The rearrangement links TRBV7-2 to TRBJ2-7; a weak D match, TRBD2 (5 bases). Germline CDR1 SGHTA, CDR2 FQGNSA. The CDR3 runs to 12 residues. V lost 1 base and J 7 bases, leaving 8 bases between the germline ends.

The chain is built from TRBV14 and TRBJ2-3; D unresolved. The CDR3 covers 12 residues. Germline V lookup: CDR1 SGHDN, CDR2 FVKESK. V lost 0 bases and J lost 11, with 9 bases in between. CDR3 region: CASSQDIALQYF. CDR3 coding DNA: TGTGCCAGCAGCCAAGATATCGCGCTGCAGTATTTT. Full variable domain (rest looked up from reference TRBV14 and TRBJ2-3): EAGVTQFPSHSVIEKGQTVTLRCDPISGHDNLYWYRRVMGKEIKFLLHFVKESKQDESGMPNNRFLAERTGGTYSTLKVQPAELEDSGVYFCASSQDIALQYFGPGTRLTVL.

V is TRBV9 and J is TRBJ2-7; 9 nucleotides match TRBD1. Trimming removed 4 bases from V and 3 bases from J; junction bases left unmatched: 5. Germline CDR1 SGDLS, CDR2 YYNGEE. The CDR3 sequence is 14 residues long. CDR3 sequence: CASSFGQGNYEQYF. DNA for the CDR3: TGTGCCAGCAGCTTCGGACAGGGGAACTACGAGCAGTACTTC.

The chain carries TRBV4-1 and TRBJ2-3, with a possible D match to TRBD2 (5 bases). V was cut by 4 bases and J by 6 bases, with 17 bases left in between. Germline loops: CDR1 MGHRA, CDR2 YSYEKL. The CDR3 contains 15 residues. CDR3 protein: CASSPTATTDDTQYF. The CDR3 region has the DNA TGCGCCAGCAGCCCAACGGCGACTACCGACGATACGCAGTATTTT.

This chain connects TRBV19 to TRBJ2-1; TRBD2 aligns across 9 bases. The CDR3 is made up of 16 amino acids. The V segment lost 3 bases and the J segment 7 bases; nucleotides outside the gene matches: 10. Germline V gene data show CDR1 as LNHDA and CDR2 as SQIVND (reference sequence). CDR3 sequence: CASSMLAGLAGNEQFF. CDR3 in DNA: TGTGCCAGTAGTATGCTAGCGGGGCTCGCGGGAAATGAGCAGTTCTTC.

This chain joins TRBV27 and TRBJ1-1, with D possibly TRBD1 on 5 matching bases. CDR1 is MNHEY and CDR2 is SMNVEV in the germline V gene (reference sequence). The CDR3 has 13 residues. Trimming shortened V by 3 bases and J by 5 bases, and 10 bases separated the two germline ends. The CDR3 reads CASSFLTGTEAFF. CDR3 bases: TGTGCCAGCAGTTTCCTCACAGGTACTGAAGCTTTCTTT.

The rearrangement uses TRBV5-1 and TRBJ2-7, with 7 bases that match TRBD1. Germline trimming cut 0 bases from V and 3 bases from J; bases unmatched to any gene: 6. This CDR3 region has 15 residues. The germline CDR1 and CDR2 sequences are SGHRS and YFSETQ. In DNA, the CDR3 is TGCGCCAGCAGCTTGGCGGGGACAGAACTCTACGAGCAGTACTTC. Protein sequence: CASSLAGTELYEQYF.

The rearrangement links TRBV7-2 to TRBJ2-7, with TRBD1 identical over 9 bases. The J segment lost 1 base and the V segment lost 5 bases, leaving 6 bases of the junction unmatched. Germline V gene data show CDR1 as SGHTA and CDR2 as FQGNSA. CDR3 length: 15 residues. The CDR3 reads CASSPGGTGSYEQYF. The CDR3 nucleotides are TGTGCCAGCAGCCCTGGAGGGACAGGGTCCTACGAGCAGTACTTC.

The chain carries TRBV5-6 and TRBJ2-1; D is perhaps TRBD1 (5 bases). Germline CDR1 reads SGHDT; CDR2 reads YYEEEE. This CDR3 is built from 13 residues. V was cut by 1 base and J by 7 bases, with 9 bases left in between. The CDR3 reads CASSLPTVNEQFF. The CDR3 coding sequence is TGTGCCAGCAGCTTGCCGACAGTTAATGAGCAGTTCTTC.

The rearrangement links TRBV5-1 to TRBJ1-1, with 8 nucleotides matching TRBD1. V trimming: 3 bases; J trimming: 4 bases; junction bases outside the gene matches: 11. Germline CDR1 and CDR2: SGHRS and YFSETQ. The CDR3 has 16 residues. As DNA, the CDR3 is TGCGCCAGCAGCTGGGGGCCTACAGGGGGTTTCACTGAAGCTTTCTTT. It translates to CASSWGPTGGFTEAFF.

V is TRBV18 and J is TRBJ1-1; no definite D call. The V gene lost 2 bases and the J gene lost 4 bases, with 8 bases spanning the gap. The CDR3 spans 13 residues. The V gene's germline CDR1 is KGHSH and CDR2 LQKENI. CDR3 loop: CASSPEDTTEAFF. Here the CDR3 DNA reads TGTGCCAGCTCACCAGAGGATACCACTGAAGCTTTCTTT.

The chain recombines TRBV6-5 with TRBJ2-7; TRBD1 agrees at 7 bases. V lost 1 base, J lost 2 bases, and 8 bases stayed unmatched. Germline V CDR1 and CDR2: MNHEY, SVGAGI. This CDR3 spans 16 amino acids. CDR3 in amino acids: CASSYWTTGSAYEQYF. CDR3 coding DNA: TGTGCCAGCAGTTACTGGACGACAGGGAGCGCCTACGAGCAGTACTTC.

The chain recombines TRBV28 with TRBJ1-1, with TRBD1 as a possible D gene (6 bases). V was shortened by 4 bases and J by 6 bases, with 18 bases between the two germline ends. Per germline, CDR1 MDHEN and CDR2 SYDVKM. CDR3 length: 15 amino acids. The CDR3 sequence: CASSSPQWGLPEAFF. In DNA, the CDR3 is TGTGCCAGCAGTTCCCCTCAGTGGGGGCTCCCTGAAGCTTTCTTT.

The CDR3 loop is CATSAAVNTGELFF. The CDR3 bases are TGTGCCACCTCGGCAGCGGTAAACACCGGGGAGCTGTTTTTT. The chain carries TRBV7-8 and TRBJ2-2; D may be TRBD2 (5 bases). From germline, CDR1 is SGHVS and CDR2 FQNEAQ. Trimming cost V 10 bases and J 2 bases, with 14 bases left between them. The length of the CDR3 is 14 residues.

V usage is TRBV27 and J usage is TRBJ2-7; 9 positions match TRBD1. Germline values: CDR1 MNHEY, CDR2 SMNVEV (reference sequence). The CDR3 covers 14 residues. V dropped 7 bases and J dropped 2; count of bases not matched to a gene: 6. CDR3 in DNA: TGTGCCAGCAAGTTCGGGACAGGGCCCTACGAGCAGTACTTC. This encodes CASKFGTGPYEQYF.

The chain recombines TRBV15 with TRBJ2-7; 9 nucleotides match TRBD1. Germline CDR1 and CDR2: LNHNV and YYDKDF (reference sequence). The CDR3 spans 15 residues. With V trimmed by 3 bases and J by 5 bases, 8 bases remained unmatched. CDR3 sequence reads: CATSSPGQGRHEQYF. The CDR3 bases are TGTGCCACCAGCAGCCCGGGACAGGGTCGCCACGAGCAGTACTTC.

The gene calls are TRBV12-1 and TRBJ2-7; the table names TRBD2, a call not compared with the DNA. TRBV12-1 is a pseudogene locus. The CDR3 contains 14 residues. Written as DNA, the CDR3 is TGTGCCAGCAGCTTTGTGACGGGTGCCTACGAGCAGTACTTC. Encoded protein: CASSFVTGAYEQYF.

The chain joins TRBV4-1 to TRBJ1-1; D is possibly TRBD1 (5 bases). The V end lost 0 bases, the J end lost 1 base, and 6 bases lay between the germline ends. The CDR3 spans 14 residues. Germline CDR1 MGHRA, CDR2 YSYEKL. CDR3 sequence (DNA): TGCGCCAGCAGCCAAGACACAGGGAACACTGAAGCTTTCTTT. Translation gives CASSQDTGNTEAFF.

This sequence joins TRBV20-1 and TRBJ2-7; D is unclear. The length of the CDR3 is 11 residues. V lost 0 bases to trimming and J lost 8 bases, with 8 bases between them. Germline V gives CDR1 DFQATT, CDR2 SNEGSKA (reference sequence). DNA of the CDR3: TGCAGTGCTAGAGAGAATGGGCAGCAGTACTTC. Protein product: CSARENGQQYF.

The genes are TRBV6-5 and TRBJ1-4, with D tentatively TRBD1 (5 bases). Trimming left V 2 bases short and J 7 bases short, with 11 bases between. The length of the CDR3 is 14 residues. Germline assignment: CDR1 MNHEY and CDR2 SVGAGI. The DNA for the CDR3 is TGTGCCAGCAGTTACAGGGGATGGAGTGAAAAACTGTTTTTT. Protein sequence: CASSYRGWSEKLFF.

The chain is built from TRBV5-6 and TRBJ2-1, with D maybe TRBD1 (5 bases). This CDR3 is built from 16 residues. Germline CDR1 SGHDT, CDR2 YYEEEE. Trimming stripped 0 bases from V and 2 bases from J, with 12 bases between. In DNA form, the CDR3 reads TGTGCCAGCAGCTTGGGGCCCCAGGGAACCTACAATGAGCAGTTCTTC. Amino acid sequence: CASSLGPQGTYNEQFF.

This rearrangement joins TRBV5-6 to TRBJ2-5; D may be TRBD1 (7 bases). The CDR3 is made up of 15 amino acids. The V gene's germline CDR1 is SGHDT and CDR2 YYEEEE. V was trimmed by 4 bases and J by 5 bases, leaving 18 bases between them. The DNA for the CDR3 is TGTGCCAGCAGCCCTACCCTGACAGGGAGGGAGACCCAGTACTTC. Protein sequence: CASSPTLTGRETQYF.

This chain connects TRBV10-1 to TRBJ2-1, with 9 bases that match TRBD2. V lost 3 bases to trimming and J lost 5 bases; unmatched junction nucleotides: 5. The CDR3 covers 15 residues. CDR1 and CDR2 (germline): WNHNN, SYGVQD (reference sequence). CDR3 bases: TGCGCCAGCAGTGATTGGGGACTAGCCGACAATGAGCAGTTCTTC. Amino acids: CASSDWGLADNEQFF.

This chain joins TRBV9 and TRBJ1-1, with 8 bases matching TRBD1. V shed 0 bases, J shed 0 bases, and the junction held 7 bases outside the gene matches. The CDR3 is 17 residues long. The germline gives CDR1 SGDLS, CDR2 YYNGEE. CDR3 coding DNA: TGTGCCAGCAGCGTAGGTCCAGGGGGCGACATGAACACTGAAGCTTTCTTT. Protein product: CASSVGPGGDMNTEAFF.

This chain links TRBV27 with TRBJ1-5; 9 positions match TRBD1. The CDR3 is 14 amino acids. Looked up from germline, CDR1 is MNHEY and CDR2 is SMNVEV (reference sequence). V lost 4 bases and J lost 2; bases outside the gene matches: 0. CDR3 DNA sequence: TGTGCCAGCAGTTGGACAGGGGGCAATCAGCCCCAGCATTTT. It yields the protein CASSWTGGNQPQHF.

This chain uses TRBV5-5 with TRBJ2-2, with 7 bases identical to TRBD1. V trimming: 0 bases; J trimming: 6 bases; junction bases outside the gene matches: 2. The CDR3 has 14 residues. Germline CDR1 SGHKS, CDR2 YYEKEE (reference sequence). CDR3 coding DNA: TGTGCCAGCAGCTTGGAGGGGGCCTCCGGGGAGCTGTTTTTT. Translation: CASSLEGASGELFF.

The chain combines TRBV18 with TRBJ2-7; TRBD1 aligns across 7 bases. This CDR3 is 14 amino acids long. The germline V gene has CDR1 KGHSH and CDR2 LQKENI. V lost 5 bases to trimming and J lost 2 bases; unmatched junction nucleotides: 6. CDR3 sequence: CASSSTTGTYEQYF. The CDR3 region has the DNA TGTGCCAGCTCATCGACGACAGGGACCTACGAGCAGTACTTC.